At least ten counts were recorded for the clone carrying this T cell receptor beta chain. Its antigen is unknown. The V segment lost 2 bases and the J segment 2 bases; nucleotides outside the gene matches: 2. CDR1 is SNHLY and CDR2 is FYNNEI in the germline V gene. The CDR3 consists of 14 residues. Authors of the study amplified TCR beta CDR3 regions from RNA transcripts. Using the HTBI primer set, a first-round RT-PCR was run on the TCR CDR3. From the multiplex PCR reads, TCRdb called clonotypes with MiXCR, one entry per CDR3 protein. The sample carries about 610,000 distinct CDR3 sequences, roughly 14% recorded once. The sample belongs to a study of T cells in Graves' hyperthyroidism and ophthalmopathy. The wider study: Peripheral blood was collected at initial diagnosis, before any treatment. General study points: Ophthalmopathy stood apart from stable hyperthyroidism in a 13 V-J model.

Ophthalmopathy in the patients scored at least 3 on Clinical Activity Score and at least 4 on NOSPECS grade, lasting under 3 months. Source material for PBMCs was about 10 ml fresh peripheral blood. The chain employs TRBV2 and TRBJ2-5; 7 bases fit TRBD1. What was sequenced was blood. The source is a woman aged 40 to 50 with Graves' ophthalmopathy. CDR3 bases: TGTGCCAGCAGTGAATGGGGACAGCAAGAGACCCAGTACTTC. Its protein product is CASSEWGQQETQYF.